Below, one T cell receptor beta chain is given with its context. Germline loops: CDR1 SQVTM, CDR2 ANQGSEA. The CDR3 covers 14 residues. The trim removed 5 bases at V and 7 bases at J, leaving 9 bases unmatched. The data were taken from a study of glioma-infiltrating T cells. Amplification of TCR alpha and beta CDR3 regions from RNA used iRepertoire nested multiplex PCR. TCRdb fed the multiplex PCR reads into MiXCR, producing one record per CDR3 protein. The table includes 90,000 to 110,000 distinct CDR3 sequences, around 25% detected once. The sequence came from a human donor with low-grade glioma or glioblastoma, undergoing nonglioma brain surgery, or in good health (not recorded which). Sequencing used glioma tissue, nonneoplastic brain tissue, or PBMCs (not recorded which). The J gene is TRBJ2-2, the V gene TRBV29-1; TRBD1 matches at 8 bases. CDR3 coding DNA: TGCAGCGTTTGGGGGCAGGGGGCTGGCGGGGAGCTGTTTTTT. It encodes CSVWGQGAGGELFF.